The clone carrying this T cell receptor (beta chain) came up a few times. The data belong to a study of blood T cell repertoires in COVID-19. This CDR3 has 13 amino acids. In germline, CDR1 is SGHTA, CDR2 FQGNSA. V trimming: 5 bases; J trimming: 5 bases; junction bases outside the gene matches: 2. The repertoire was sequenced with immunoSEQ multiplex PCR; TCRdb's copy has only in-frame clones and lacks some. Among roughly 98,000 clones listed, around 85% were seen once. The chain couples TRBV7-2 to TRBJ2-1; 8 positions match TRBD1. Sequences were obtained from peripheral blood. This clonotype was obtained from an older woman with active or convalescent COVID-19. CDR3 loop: CASSATGDNEQFF. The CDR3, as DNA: TGTGCCAGCAGCGCGACAGGGGACAATGAGCAGTTCTTC. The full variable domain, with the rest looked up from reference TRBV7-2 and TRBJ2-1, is GAGVSQSPSNKVTEKGKDVELRCDPISGHTALYWYRQSLGQGLEFLIYFQGNSAPDKSGLPSDRFSAERTGGSVSTLTIQRTQQEDSAVYLCASSATGDNEQFFGPGTRLTVL.